The 13 T cell receptor beta chains reported below all come from one sample, sequenced in a study of pediatric ulcerative colitis. The method was immunoSEQ multiplex PCR; TCRdb's version includes in-frame clones alone and lacks a portion of them. The sample has about 34,000 clones, 75% seen once; the top ten hold 7.5% to 9%. The rectum was sampled with one to two pinch biopsies at colonoscopy. What was sequenced was gut tissue. These receptors came from a boy between 5 and 17 years old with severe ulcerative colitis.

As concerns this clone: This sample also contains other DNA sequences that code for the same CDR3. The chain carries TRBV6-5 and TRBJ2-3, with TRBD1 matching over 7 bases. CDR1 and CDR2 (germline): MNHEY, SVGAGI. The CDR3 runs 14 residues. The V gene end was trimmed by 2 bases and the J gene end by 6 bases; junction bases not matched to a gene: 5. The CDR3, as DNA: TGTGCCAGCAGTTACGGGGACAGTGGGGATACGCAGTATTTT. Its translation: CASSYGDSGDTQYF.

This chain connects TRBV2 to TRBJ2-1; 8 nucleotides match TRBD1. After removal of 7 bases from V and 6 bases from J, the junction contained 11 bases not matched to a gene. The V gene's germline CDR1 is SNHLY and CDR2 FYNNEI. The CDR3 is made up of 15 amino acids. The CDR3 region has the DNA TGTGCCAGCATCCCAAGTGGACAGGGAACCAATGAGCAGTTCTTC. Protein product: CASIPSGQGTNEQFF.

This clone was counted a single time. The chain is built from TRBV7-8 and TRBJ2-3, with 7 bases fitting TRBD2. The CDR3 totals 16 residues. Germline V lookup: CDR1 SGHVS, CDR2 FQNEAQ. V lost 5 bases, J lost 1 base, and 9 bases stayed unmatched. The CDR3 sequence is CASSRAGRGGTDTQYF. DNA of the CDR3: TGTGCCAGCAGCCGAGCGGGGCGAGGGGGCACAGATACGCAGTATTTT.

In DNA, the CDR3 is TGTGCCAGCAGCTTCGGCAGTAGCGGGGGCACAGAGACCCAGTACTTC. Residues: CASSFGSSGGTETQYF. The V call is TRBV11-3, the J call TRBJ2-5; 9 bases fit TRBD2. CDR3 length equals 16 residues. V shed 3 bases and J 4 bases; nucleotides not matched to a gene: 9. Germline V gene sequence: CDR1 SGHNT, CDR2 YENEEA. Full variable domain (missing parts from reference TRBV11-3 and TRBJ2-5): EAGVVQSPRYKIIEKKQPVAFWCNPISGHNTLYWYLQNLGQGPELLIRYENEEAVDDSQLPKDRFSAERLKGVDSTLKIQPAELGDSAVYLCASSFGSSGGTETQYFGPGTRLLVL.

The chain joins TRBV2 to TRBJ1-2, with 12 bases that match TRBD1. Losses at the gene ends were 6 bases for V and 6 bases for J; bases not matched to a gene: 11. The CDR3 loop spans 16 amino acids. CDR1 and CDR2 from the germline V gene are SNHLY and FYNNEI. The CDR3: CASRKGQGAFVDGYTF. CDR3 bases: TGTGCCAGCAGAAAGGGACAGGGGGCTTTTGTCGATGGCTACACCTTC.

This clone was counted only a few times. This chain links TRBV6-5 with TRBJ1-5; weak D call: TRBD1 (5 bases). CDR1 is MNHEY and CDR2 is SVGAGI in the germline V gene. The V gene lost 5 bases and the J gene lost 2 bases, with 7 bases spanning the gap. The CDR3 sequence is 13 residues long. The CDR3 region is CASSVGGNQPQHF. DNA for the CDR3: TGTGCCAGCAGTGTAGGGGGCAATCAGCCCCAGCATTTT.

This rearrangement joins TRBV28 to TRBJ1-6, with unresolved D. The CDR3 length is 13 residues. Germline CDR1 reads MDHEN; CDR2 reads SYDVKM. Trimming removed 9 bases at V and 7 bases at J, with 13 bases between. In DNA, the CDR3 is TGTGCCAGTAACTTGAGGCCAAATTCACCCCTCCACTTT. Translation gives CASNLRPNSPLHF. Using reference TRBV28 and TRBJ1-6 for the parts outside the CDR3, the full variable domain is DVKVTQSSRYLVKRTGEKVFLECVQDMDHENMFWYRQDPGLGLRLIYFSYDVKMKEKGDIPEGYSVSREKKERFSLILESASTNQTSMYLCASNLRPNSPLHFGNGTRLTVT.

The chain links TRBV18 to TRBJ2-7; D gene unclear. Germline CDR1 KGHSH, CDR2 LQKENI. The CDR3 totals 16 residues. With 3 bases removed from V and 3 bases from J, the gap between germline ends came to 18 bases. CDR3 sequence (DNA): TGTGCCAGCTCACCGTTCTCCTCCCAATCAGGCTACGAGCAGTACTTC. Its protein product is CASSPFSSQSGYEQYF.

This rearrangement joins TRBV7-8 to TRBJ1-4; D is possibly TRBD1 (5 bases). V lost 1 base and J 7 bases, leaving 22 bases between the germline ends. This CDR3 has 18 residues. Germline V gene data show CDR1 as SGHVS and CDR2 as FQNEAQ. The DNA for the CDR3 is TGTGCCAGCAGCTTAGAGGGGCTCTCTCTCCTAAGCGGTGAAAAACTGTTTTTT. This encodes CASSLEGLSLLSGEKLFF. The variable domain in full, with the rest retrieved from reference TRBV7-8 and TRBJ1-4, is GAGVSQSPRYKVAKRGQDVALRCDPISGHVSLFWYQQALGQGPEFLTYFQNEAQLDKSGLPSDRFFAERPEGSVSTLKIQRTQQEDSAVYLCASSLEGLSLLSGEKLFFGSGTQLSVL.

The rearrangement joins TRBV27 to TRBJ2-3; 9 nucleotides line up with TRBD2. V shed 3 bases and J 2 bases; nucleotides not matched to a gene: 9. The V gene's germline CDR1 is MNHEY and CDR2 SMNVEV (reference sequence). This CDR3 comprises 17 residues. CDR3 residues: CASSFGAAGGPTDTQYF. The CDR3 nucleotides are TGTGCCAGCAGTTTTGGGGCAGCGGGGGGTCCCACAGATACGCAGTATTTT.

The chain joins TRBV27 to TRBJ2-3, with a weak D call TRBD2 (5 bases). This CDR3 has 16 residues. Germline V CDR1 and CDR2: MNHEY, SMNVEV (reference sequence). V lost 4 bases and J lost 5, with 19 bases in between. The CDR3 reads CASSSNRDLLKDTQYF. The DNA for the CDR3 is TGTGCCAGCAGTTCAAACCGGGATCTACTCAAAGATACGCAGTATTTT.

The chain joins TRBV29-1 to TRBJ1-2; D possibly corresponds to TRBD1 (5 bases). In germline, CDR1 is SQVTM, CDR2 ANQGSEA. Trimming cost V 3 bases and J 8 bases, with 16 bases left between them. This CDR3 contains 13 residues. CDR3 in amino acids: CSVDGGRGDGYTF. CDR3 sequence (DNA): TGCAGCGTTGATGGGGGTAGAGGGGACGGCTACACCTTC.

This sequence joins TRBV5-1 and TRBJ2-2; 8 bases agree with TRBD1. CDR1 is SGHRS, CDR2 YFSETQ, per germline. The CDR3 runs to 15 residues. J lost 1 base, V lost 4 bases, and 3 bases had no gene match. In DNA form, the CDR3 reads TGCGCCAGCAGCCGGGGACAGGAGAACACCGGGGAGCTGTTTTTT. Translation gives CASSRGQENTGELFF.